Following are 20 T cell receptor beta chains from one sample sequenced in a study of Ad26.COV2.S vaccination and SARS-CoV-2 variants. Sequencing was performed with immunoSEQ multiplex PCR; in TCRdb, only in-frame clones are kept and a portion is missing. The profile covers about 350,000 clones, with 80% to 90% appearing a single time and 2.5% to 3.5% taken by the ten largest. Treatment noted: 15 to 20 received Ad26.COV2.S at low or high dose, single or two shots; about 5 received placebo; per-sample allocation not given. The study sampled participants on day 63 after the first vaccine or placebo injection. Sequencing used peripheral blood, obtained in a trial of Ad26.COV2.S vaccine versus placebo. The receptors originated from a person between 18 and 59 years old who received the Ad26.COV2.S COVID-19 vaccine or a placebo.

The chain carries TRBV29-1 and TRBJ2-3, with TRBD2 identical over 8 bases. J was trimmed by 6 bases and V by 5 bases; bases with no gene match: 4. This CDR3 has 12 residues. The germline V gene encodes CDR1 SQVTM and CDR2 ANQGSEA. The CDR3 here is CSVSGGADTQYF. Written as DNA, the CDR3 is TGCAGCGTTAGCGGGGGAGCGGATACGCAGTATTTT.

The chain links TRBV9 to TRBJ2-1; 14 bases are shared with TRBD2. The junction had 23 bases not matched to a gene; V was cut back by 3 bases and J by 0 bases. Germline-derived CDR1 and CDR2 are SGDLS and YYNGEE. This CDR3 has 24 residues. The CDR3 protein is CASSAPGQGASGLAGDHSYNEQFF. For the CDR3, the DNA is TGTGCCAGCAGCGCGCCGGGACAGGGGGCTTCGGGACTAGCGGGAGATCACTCCTACAATGAGCAGTTCTTC.

The V gene is TRBV3-1 (or the pseudogene TRBV3-2), the J gene TRBJ2-7; 7 bases match TRBD1. CDR3 length: 15 amino acids. CDR1 is LGHDT, CDR2 YNNKEL, per germline (reference sequence). V was clipped by 1 base and J by 2 bases; unmatched bases: 5. Written as DNA, the CDR3 is TGTGCCAGCAGCCAAGCCGGGACAGACCCCTACGAGCAGTACTTC. This codes for CASSQAGTDPYEQYF.

The rearrangement uses TRBV3-1 (or the pseudogene TRBV3-2) and TRBJ2-7; perhaps TRBD2 as D (6 bases). The CDR3 is 17 amino acids. Germline V gene data show CDR1 as LGHDT and CDR2 as YNNKEL (reference sequence). Trimming stripped 0 bases from V and 3 bases from J, with 18 bases between. Here the CDR3 reads CASSQDSMGLRIYEQYF. In nucleotides, the CDR3 is TGTGCCAGCAGCCAAGATAGTATGGGACTGAGGATCTACGAGCAGTACTTC.

The CDR3 DNA reads TGTGCCGCACACGATTGGAATAATGAAAAACTGTTTTTT. This sequence encodes CAAHDWNNEKLFF. V and J are TRBV6-5 and TRBJ1-4; D remains ambiguous. V was clipped by 11 bases and J by 4 bases, with 14 bases between them. The germline V gene has CDR1 MNHEY and CDR2 SVGAGI. The CDR3 spans 13 residues.

J is TRBJ1-3 and V is TRBV5-8; D unclear. This CDR3 has 14 amino acids. Deletions cut 0 bases from V and 3 bases from J, with 7 bases between. CDR1 SGHTS and CDR2 YDEGEE come from the germline V gene. CDR3 residues: CASSLEKHGNTIYF. The CDR3 coding sequence is TGTGCCAGCAGCTTGGAAAAGCATGGAAACACCATATATTTT.

The chain joins TRBV7-2 to TRBJ1-2, with 10 bases that match TRBD1. CDR1 SGHTA and CDR2 FQGNSA come from the germline V gene. V was pared by 5 bases and J by 4 bases, with 10 bases of the junction left unmatched. CDR3 length: 16 residues. In DNA form, the CDR3 reads TGTGCCAGCAGCCGCTCTCCCGGGACAGGGGCCTATGGCTACACCTTC. Translation: CASSRSPGTGAYGYTF.

In this sample, this clone turned up a few times. V gene TRBV6-5 combines with J gene TRBJ2-3, with D hard to call. This CDR3 is built from 13 residues. V lost 8 bases and J 0 bases, leaving 9 bases between the germline ends. Per the germline V gene, CDR1 is MNHEY and CDR2 is SVGAGI. Here the CDR3 reads CASRTDSTDTQYF. Written as DNA, the CDR3 is TGTGCCAGCCGGACGGACAGCACAGATACGCAGTATTTT.

V gene TRBV5-1 combines with J gene TRBJ1-4, with TRBD1 matching over 7 bases. After removal of 4 bases from V and 0 bases from J, the junction contained 3 bases not matched to a gene. CDR1 and CDR2 from the germline V gene are SGHRS and YFSETQ. The CDR3 is 15 amino acids. The CDR3 nucleotides are TGCGCCAGCAGCGTTACAGGGGCAACTAATGAAAAACTGTTTTTT. It translates to CASSVTGATNEKLFF.

This chain connects TRBV7-8 to TRBJ1-1; D unresolved. Per germline, CDR1 SGHVS and CDR2 FQNEAQ. The V end lost 8 bases, the J end lost 3 bases, and 10 bases lay between the germline ends. The CDR3 loop spans 12 amino acids. DNA of the CDR3: TGTGCCAGCTCTGATGTGGACACTGAAGCTTTCTTT. It encodes CASSDVDTEAFF.

V is TRBV13 and J is TRBJ2-3; TRBD1 or TRBD2 may be the D gene (6 bases each). Trimming pared 3 bases from V and 1 base from J, leaving 17 bases between. Per the germline V gene, CDR1 is PRHDT and CDR2 is FYEKMQ (reference sequence). The CDR3 consists of 17 residues. The CDR3 loop reads CASSLSLGGRGTDTQYF. The CDR3, as DNA: TGTGCCAGCAGCTTGTCTCTGGGGGGCCGCGGCACAGATACGCAGTATTTT.

The rearrangement joins TRBV5-6 to TRBJ1-5, with D unclear. The CDR3 consists of 15 residues. Germline V lookup: CDR1 SGHDT, CDR2 YYEEEE. The V end lost 1 base, the J end lost 4 bases, and 12 bases lay between the germline ends. DNA for the CDR3: TGTGCCAGCAGCTTGAAATTAACATTGAATCAGCCCCAGCATTTT. Amino acid sequence: CASSLKLTLNQPQHF.

About this clone: A read error may explain this, as a much larger clone is one base away. This chain uses TRBV27 with TRBJ2-1; D gene unclear. The V end was cut by 1 base, the J end by 5 bases, with 6 bases between. The CDR3 totals 13 residues. Germline V gives CDR1 MNHEY, CDR2 SMNVEV (reference sequence). This chain's CDR3 is CASSLLLNNEQFF. The CDR3 nucleotides are TGTGCCAGCAGTTTATTGCTGAACAATGAGCAGTTCTTC.

V and J are TRBV14 and TRBJ2-7; a weak D match, TRBD2 (5 bases). Germline-derived CDR1 and CDR2 are SGHDN and FVKESK. This CDR3 has 18 residues. The V and J ends lost 3 bases and 2 bases respectively, with 23 bases between them. For the CDR3, the DNA is TGTGCCAGCAGCCAGCTAGGAGGTGTGGCTAGCTCCCCCTACGAGCAGTACTTC. Translation: CASSQLGGVASSPYEQYF.

The chain is built from TRBV9 and TRBJ1-3; D is undetermined. V was shortened by 1 base and J by 6 bases, with 8 bases between the two germline ends. The CDR3 contains 13 residues. In germline, CDR1 is SGDLS, CDR2 YYNGEE. The CDR3 here is CASSVMPVNTIYF. DNA for the CDR3: TGTGCCAGCAGCGTAATGCCGGTAAACACCATATATTTT.

V is TRBV30 and J is TRBJ1-4; 8 nucleotides align to TRBD1. This CDR3 comprises 15 residues. The V gene end was trimmed by 2 bases and the J gene end by 9 bases; junction bases not matched to a gene: 11. From germline, CDR1 is GTSNPN and CDR2 SVGIG (reference sequence). The DNA of the CDR3 is TGTGCCTGGAGTCCATGGGACAGGAGCAATAAAAAACTGTTTTTT. Translating gives CAWSPWDRSNKKLFF. The full variable domain, in which reference TRBV30 and TRBJ1-4 provide the parts outside the CDR3, is SQTIHQWPATLVQPVGSPLSLECTVEGTSNPNLYWYRQAAGRGLQLLFYSVGIGQISSEVPQNLSASRPQDRQFILSSKKLLLSDSGFYLCAWSPWDRSNKKLFFGSGTQLSVL.

The chain combines TRBV7-7 with TRBJ2-7; D may be TRBD1 (5 bases). The CDR3 has 13 amino acids. Deletions cut 0 bases from V and 5 bases from J, with 8 bases between. CDR1 and CDR2 from the germline V gene are SSHAT and FNYEAQ (reference sequence). CDR3 in DNA: TGTGCCAGCAGCTTAGCGCTAGGGGACGAGCAGTACTTC. It codes for CASSLALGDEQYF.

At least ten counts were recorded for this clone. The chain carries TRBV4-2 and TRBJ2-2; 12 nucleotides match TRBD2. The CDR3 length is 17 residues. V was clipped by 5 bases and J by 5 bases; unmatched bases: 9. CDR1 is LGHNA, CDR2 YNFKEQ, per germline. The chain's CDR3 is CASSYDGLAGITGELFF. The CDR3 DNA sequence: TGTGCCAGCAGCTATGACGGACTAGCGGGGATTACCGGGGAGCTGTTTTTT.

V and J are TRBV6-5 and TRBJ2-7; perhaps TRBD1 as D (6 bases). Germline V CDR1 and CDR2: MNHEY, SVGAGI. The length of the CDR3 is 15 residues. V was trimmed by 1 base and J by 4 bases, leaving 14 bases between them. The CDR3 here is CASSYYQGLGYEQYF. The CDR3 DNA reads TGTGCCAGCAGTTACTACCAGGGGCTCGGGTACGAGCAGTACTTC.

This chain uses TRBV7-2 with TRBJ1-2; no clear D gene. Germline V lookup: CDR1 SGHTA, CDR2 FQGNSA. The length of the CDR3 is 15 residues. Trimming pared 4 bases from V and 5 bases from J, leaving 17 bases between. CDR3 amino acids: CASSSPLDRGYGYTF. The CDR3 DNA reads TGTGCCAGCAGCTCCCCTCTGGATCGGGGATATGGCTACACCTTC.